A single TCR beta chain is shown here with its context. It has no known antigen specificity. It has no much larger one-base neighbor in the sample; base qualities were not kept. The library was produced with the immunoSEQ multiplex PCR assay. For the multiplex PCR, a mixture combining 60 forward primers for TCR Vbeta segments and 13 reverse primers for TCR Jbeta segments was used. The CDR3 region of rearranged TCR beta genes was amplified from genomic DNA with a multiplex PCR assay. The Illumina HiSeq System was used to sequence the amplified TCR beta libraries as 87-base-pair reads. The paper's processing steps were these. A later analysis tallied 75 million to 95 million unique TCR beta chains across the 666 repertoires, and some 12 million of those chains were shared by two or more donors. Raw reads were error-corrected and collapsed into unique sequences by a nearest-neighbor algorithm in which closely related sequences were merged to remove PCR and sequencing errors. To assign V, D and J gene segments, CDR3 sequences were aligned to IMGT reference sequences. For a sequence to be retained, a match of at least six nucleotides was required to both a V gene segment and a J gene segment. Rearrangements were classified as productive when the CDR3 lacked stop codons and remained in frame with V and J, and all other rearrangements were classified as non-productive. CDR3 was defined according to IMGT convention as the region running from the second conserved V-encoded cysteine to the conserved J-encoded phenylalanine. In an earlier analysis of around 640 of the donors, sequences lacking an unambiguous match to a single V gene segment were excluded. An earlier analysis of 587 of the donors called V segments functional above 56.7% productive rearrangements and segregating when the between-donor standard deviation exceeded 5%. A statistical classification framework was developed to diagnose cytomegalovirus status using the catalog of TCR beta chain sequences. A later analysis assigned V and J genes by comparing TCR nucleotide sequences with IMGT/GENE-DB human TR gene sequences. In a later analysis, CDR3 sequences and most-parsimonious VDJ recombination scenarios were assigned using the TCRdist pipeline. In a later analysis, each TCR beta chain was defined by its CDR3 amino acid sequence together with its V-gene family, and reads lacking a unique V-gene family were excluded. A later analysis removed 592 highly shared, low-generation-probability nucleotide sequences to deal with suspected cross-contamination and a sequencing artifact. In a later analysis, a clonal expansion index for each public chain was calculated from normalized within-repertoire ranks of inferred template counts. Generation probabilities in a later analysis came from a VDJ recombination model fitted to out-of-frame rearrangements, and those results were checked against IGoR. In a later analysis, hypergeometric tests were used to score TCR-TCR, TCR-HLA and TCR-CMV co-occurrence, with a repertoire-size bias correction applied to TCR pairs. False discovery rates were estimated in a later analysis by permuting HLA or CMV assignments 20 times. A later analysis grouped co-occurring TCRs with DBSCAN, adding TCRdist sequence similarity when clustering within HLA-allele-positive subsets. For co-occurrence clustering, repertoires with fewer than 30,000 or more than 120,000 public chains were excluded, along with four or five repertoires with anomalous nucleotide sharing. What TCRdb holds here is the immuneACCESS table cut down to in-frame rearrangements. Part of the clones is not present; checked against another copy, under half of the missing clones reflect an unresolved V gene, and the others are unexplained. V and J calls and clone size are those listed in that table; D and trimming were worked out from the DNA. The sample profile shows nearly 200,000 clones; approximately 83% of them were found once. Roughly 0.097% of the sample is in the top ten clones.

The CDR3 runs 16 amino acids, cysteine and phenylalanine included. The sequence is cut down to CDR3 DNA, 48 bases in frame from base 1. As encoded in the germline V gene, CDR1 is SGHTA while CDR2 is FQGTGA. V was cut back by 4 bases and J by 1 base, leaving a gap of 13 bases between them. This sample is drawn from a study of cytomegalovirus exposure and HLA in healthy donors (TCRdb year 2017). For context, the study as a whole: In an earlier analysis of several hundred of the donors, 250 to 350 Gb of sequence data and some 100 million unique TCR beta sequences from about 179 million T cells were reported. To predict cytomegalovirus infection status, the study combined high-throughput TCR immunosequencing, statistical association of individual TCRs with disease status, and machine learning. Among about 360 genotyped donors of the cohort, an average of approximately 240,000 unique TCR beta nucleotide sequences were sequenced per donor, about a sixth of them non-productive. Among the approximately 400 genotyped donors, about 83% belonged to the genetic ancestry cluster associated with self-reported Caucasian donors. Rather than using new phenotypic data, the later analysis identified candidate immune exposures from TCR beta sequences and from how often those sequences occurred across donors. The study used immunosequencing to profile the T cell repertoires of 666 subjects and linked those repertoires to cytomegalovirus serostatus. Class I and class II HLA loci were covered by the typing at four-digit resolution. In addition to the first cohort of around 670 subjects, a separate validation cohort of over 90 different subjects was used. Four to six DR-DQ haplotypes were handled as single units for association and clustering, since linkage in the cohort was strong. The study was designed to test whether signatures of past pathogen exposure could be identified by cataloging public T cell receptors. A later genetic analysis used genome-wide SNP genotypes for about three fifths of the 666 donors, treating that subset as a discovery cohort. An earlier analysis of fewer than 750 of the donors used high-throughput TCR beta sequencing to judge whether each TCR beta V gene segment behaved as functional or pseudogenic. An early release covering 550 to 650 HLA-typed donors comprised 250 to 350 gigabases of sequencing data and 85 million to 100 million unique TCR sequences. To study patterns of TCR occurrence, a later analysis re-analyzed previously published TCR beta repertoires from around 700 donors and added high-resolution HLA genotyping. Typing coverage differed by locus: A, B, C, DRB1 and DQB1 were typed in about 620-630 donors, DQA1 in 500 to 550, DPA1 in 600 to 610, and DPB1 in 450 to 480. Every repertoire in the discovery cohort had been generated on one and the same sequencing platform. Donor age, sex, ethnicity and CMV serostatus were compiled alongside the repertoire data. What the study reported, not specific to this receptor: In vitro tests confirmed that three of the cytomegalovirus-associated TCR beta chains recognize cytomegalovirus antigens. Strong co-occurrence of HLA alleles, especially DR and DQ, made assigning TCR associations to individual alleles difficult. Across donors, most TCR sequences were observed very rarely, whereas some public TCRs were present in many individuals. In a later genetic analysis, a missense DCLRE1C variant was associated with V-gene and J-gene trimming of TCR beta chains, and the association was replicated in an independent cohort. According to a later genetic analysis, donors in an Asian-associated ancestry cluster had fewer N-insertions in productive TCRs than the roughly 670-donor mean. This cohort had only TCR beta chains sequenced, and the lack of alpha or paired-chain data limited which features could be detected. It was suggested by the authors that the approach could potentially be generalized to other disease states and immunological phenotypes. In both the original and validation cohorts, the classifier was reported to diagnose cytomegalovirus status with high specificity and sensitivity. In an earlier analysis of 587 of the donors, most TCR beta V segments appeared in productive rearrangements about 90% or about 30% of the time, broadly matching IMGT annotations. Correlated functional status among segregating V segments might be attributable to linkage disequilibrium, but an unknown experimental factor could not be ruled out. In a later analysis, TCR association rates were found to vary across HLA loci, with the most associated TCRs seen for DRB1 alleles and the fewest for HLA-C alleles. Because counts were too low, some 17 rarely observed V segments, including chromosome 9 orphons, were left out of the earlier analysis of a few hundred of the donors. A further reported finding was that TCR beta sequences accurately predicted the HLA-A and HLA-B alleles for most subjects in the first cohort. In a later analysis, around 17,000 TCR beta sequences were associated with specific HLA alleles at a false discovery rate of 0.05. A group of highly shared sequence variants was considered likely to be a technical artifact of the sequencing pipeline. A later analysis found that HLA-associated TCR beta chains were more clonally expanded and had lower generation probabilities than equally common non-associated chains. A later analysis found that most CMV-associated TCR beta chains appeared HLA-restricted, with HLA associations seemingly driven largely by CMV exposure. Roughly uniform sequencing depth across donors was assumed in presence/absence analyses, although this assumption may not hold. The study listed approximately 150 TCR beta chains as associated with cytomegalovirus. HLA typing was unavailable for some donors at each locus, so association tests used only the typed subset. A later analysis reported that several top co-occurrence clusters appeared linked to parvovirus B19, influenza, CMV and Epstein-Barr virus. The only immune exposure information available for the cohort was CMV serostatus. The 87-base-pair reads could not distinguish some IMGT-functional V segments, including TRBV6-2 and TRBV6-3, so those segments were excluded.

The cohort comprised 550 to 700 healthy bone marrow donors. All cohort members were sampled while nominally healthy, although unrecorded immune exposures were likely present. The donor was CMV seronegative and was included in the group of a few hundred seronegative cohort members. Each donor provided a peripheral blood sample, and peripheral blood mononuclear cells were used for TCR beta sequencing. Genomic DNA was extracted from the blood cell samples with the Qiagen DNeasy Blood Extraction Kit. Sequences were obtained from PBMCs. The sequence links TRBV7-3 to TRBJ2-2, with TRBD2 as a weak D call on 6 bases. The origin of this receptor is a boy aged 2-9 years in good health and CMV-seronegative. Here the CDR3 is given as CASSSAGTVNTGELFF. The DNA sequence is TGTGCCAGCAGCTCCGCGGGGACCGTGAACACCGGGGAGCTGTTTTTT.